These 18 T cell receptor beta chains share one sample of origin, sequenced in a study of blood T cell repertoires in COVID-19. TCRdb's table, derived via immunoSEQ multiplex PCR, lists solely in-frame clones and lacks some. This sample has 100,000 to 150,000 clones, with over 60% found just once. The sequencing input was peripheral blood. The receptor set was obtained from a man aged 35 to 55 with active or convalescent COVID-19.

J is TRBJ1-2 and V is TRBV6-5; D gene ambiguous. CDR3 length: 15 amino acids. CDR1 MNHEY and CDR2 SVGAGI come from the germline V gene. Trimming left V 7 bases short and J 0 bases short, with 15 bases between. CDR3 residues: CASTSPAGANYGYTF. Written as DNA, the CDR3 is TGTGCCAGCACCTCCCCCGCGGGCGCTAACTATGGCTACACCTTC.

The chain combines TRBV19 with TRBJ1-2, with D perhaps matching TRBD1 (5 bases). In germline, CDR1 is LNHDA, CDR2 SQIVND (reference sequence). The CDR3 consists of 14 residues. V was shortened by 6 bases and J by 8 bases, with 19 bases between the two germline ends. Written as DNA, the CDR3 is TGTGCCAGTAGCCCCCTCGAGCCAGGGTACGGCTACACCTTC. Translated, it gives CASSPLEPGYGYTF.

The rearrangement links TRBV7-2 to TRBJ1-2; TRBD1 matches 8 bases. V lost 4 bases to trimming and J lost 4 bases; unmatched junction nucleotides: 5. The CDR3 covers 14 residues. Germline CDR1 reads SGHTA; CDR2 reads FQGNSA. The CDR3 spells CASSSPGGTYGYTF. CDR3 DNA: TGTGCCAGCAGCTCGCCAGGGGGCACCTATGGCTACACCTTC.

V and J are TRBV11-2 and TRBJ1-3; no reliable D call. The CDR3 is made up of 11 amino acids. V was trimmed by 5 bases and J by 4 bases, leaving 3 bases between them. Germline V gives CDR1 SGHAT, CDR2 FQNNGV. CDR3 loop: CASSQGNTIYF. CDR3 DNA: TGTGCCAGCAGCCAGGGAAACACCATATATTTT.

This chain's CDR3 is CASRYGTSGQPQHF. The CDR3 bases are TGTGCCAGCAGATATGGGACATCGGGTCAGCCCCAGCATTTT. This chain connects TRBV6-5 to TRBJ1-5; perhaps TRBD1 as D (6 bases). V lost 6 bases, J lost 6 bases, and 15 bases lay in between. CDR3 length: 14 amino acids. Germline assignment: CDR1 MNHEY and CDR2 SVGAGI.

This clone was detected only a few times. V is TRBV27 and J is TRBJ1-6; no clear D gene. The CDR3 contains 13 residues. Trimming shortened V by 7 bases and J by 7 bases, and 11 bases separated the two germline ends. Germline V gives CDR1 MNHEY, CDR2 SMNVEV (reference sequence). The CDR3 coding sequence is TGTGCCAGCAAACATAGAGGAAATTCACCCCTCCACTTT. Its translation is CASKHRGNSPLHF.

V gene TRBV11-2 combines with J gene TRBJ2-4; 8 positions match TRBD1. The germline V gene encodes CDR1 SGHAT and CDR2 FQNNGV. The ends lost 2 bases at V and 8 bases at J; junction bases unmatched: 5. This CDR3 comprises 14 residues. CDR3 amino acids: CASSLFDRGHIQYF. The CDR3 DNA is TGTGCCAGCAGCTTATTCGACAGGGGTCACATTCAGTACTTC.

The gene calls are TRBV7-2 and TRBJ1-5, with 8 bases aligning to TRBD1. The CDR3 extends over 15 amino acids. Losses at the gene ends were 0 bases for V and 4 bases for J; bases not matched to a gene: 2. Per germline, CDR1 SGHTA and CDR2 FQGNSA. In DNA, the CDR3 is TGTGCCAGCAGCTTAGCATGGACAGGGAATCAGCCCCAGCATTTT. Residues: CASSLAWTGNQPQHF.

The V call is TRBV7-6, the J call TRBJ2-1, with D tentatively TRBD2 (5 bases). Trimming stripped 1 base from V and 7 bases from J, with 11 bases between. This CDR3 contains 14 residues. Germline assignment: CDR1 SGHVS and CDR2 FNYEAQ. CDR3 region: CASSLELESNEQFF. CDR3 bases: TGTGCCAGCAGCTTAGAACTAGAGTCGAATGAGCAGTTCTTC.

This clone was detected many times. The chain couples TRBV28 to TRBJ2-5; D is perhaps TRBD2 (5 bases). Germline-derived CDR1 and CDR2 are MDHEN and SYDVKM. V dropped 4 bases and J dropped 2 bases, with 17 bases sitting between them. The CDR3 loop spans 16 amino acids. CDR3 in amino acids: CASSSLTTAFQETQYF. In DNA, the CDR3 is TGTGCCAGCAGTTCGTTGACTACTGCATTTCAAGAGACCCAGTACTTC. Full variable domain (rest looked up from reference TRBV28 and TRBJ2-5): DVKVTQSSRYLVKRTGEKVFLECVQDMDHENMFWYRQDPGLGLRLIYFSYDVKMKEKGDIPEGYSVSREKKERFSLILESASTNQTSMYLCASSSLTTAFQETQYFGPGTRLLVL.

The rearrangement joins TRBV18 to TRBJ1-1; D uncertain. CDR1 and CDR2 from the germline V gene are KGHSH and LQKENI. There are 13 residues in the CDR3. With 0 bases removed from V and 4 bases from J, the gap between germline ends came to 6 bases. The CDR3 is CASSPPELTEAFF. The CDR3 DNA sequence: TGTGCCAGCTCACCACCGGAGCTCACTGAAGCTTTCTTT. The full variable domain, with the rest looked up from reference TRBV18 and TRBJ1-1, is NAGVMQNPRHLVRRRGQEARLRCSPMKGHSHVYWYRQLPEEGLKFMVYLQKENIIDESGMPKERFSAEFPKEGPSILRIQQVVRGDSAAYFCASSPPELTEAFFGQGTRLTVV.

This clone came up a few times. This rearrangement joins TRBV6-5 to TRBJ1-1, with D perhaps TRBD1 (6 bases). This CDR3 is 14 amino acids long. Germline V lookup: CDR1 MNHEY, CDR2 SVGAGI. Trimming left V 6 bases short and J 5 bases short, with 16 bases between. The CDR3 loop is CASRTGAGVTEAFF. CDR3 coding DNA: TGTGCCAGCAGAACCGGGGCAGGGGTGACTGAAGCTTTCTTT.

J is TRBJ2-2 and V is TRBV30; D is perhaps TRBD1 (5 bases). The V end lost 4 bases, the J end lost 0 bases, and 9 bases lay between the germline ends. Germline loops: CDR1 GTSNPN, CDR2 SVGIG (reference sequence). There are 14 residues in the CDR3. For the CDR3, the DNA is TGTGCCTGGACCCAGGGAACGAACACCGGGGAGCTGTTTTTT. It translates to CAWTQGTNTGELFF.

This chain links TRBV4-1 with TRBJ2-7; 7 nucleotides line up with TRBD1. The CDR3 runs 17 residues. Germline-derived CDR1 and CDR2 are MGHRA and YSYEKL. V trimming: 0 bases; J trimming: 3 bases; junction bases outside the gene matches: 11. The CDR3 sequence is CASSQDTKSDRVYEQYF. The CDR3 region has the DNA TGCGCCAGCAGCCAAGACACAAAATCCGACAGGGTCTACGAGCAGTACTTC.

The sample holds a few counts of this clone. The J gene is TRBJ2-7, the V gene TRBV19, with 9 bases fitting TRBD1. CDR1 and CDR2 from the germline V gene are LNHDA and SQIVND (reference sequence). The CDR3 consists of 13 residues. V was clipped by 6 bases and J by 4 bases; unmatched bases: 4. The DNA of the CDR3 is TGTGCCAGTAGCCCGACAGGGGGTTACGAGCAGTACTTC. As protein: CASSPTGGYEQYF. The variable domain in full, completed from reference TRBV19 and TRBJ2-7, reads DGGITQSPKYLFRKEGQNVTLSCEQNLNHDAMYWYRQDPGQGLRLIYYSQIVNDFQKGDIAEGYSVSREKKESFPLTVTSAQKNPTAFYLCASSPTGGYEQYFGPGTRLTVT.

The chain couples TRBV5-1 to TRBJ2-7; possibly TRBD2 for D (5 bases). The germline gives CDR1 SGHRS, CDR2 YFSETQ. The CDR3 extends over 14 amino acids. The germline V and J ends were trimmed by 4 bases and 3 bases, with 14 bases remaining between them. DNA for the CDR3: TGCGCCAGCAGCCCGCGGGTTCACGTCTACGAGCAGTACTTC. Amino acid sequence: CASSPRVHVYEQYF.

V gene TRBV6-5 combines with J gene TRBJ1-1; TRBD1 aligns across 7 bases. The CDR3 spans 14 residues. Germline assignment: CDR1 MNHEY and CDR2 SVGAGI. Unmatched junction bases numbered 2, after V lost 4 bases and J lost 0 bases. The CDR3 reads CASSWGQMNTEAFF. The CDR3 nucleotides read TGTGCCAGCAGTTGGGGACAGATGAACACTGAAGCTTTCTTT.

This clone came up many times. J is TRBJ1-5 and V is TRBV2, with 7 bases fitting TRBD1. With V trimmed by 8 bases and J by 0 bases, 7 bases remained unmatched. CDR3 size: 15 residues. The germline gives CDR1 SNHLY, CDR2 FYNNEI. This chain's CDR3 is CASRDRAYSNQPQHF. CDR3 coding DNA: TGTGCCAGCCGGGACAGAGCCTATAGCAATCAGCCCCAGCATTTT. The full variable domain, rest sourced from reference TRBV2 and TRBJ1-5, is EPEVTQTPSHQVTQMGQEVILRCVPISNHLYFYWYRQILGQKVEFLVSFYNNEISEKSEIFDDQFSVERPDGSNFTLKIRSTKLEDSAMYFCASRDRAYSNQPQHFGDGTRLSIL.